A selection of T cell receptor beta chains follows, all from one sample in a study of regulatory T cells in long-lasting Graves disease. TCRdb called the multiplex PCR reads again in MiXCR, with one record for every CDR3 protein. The data hold about 540,000 distinct CDR3 sequences, with less than 15% observed a single time. This sample was also put to use in a study of T cells in Graves' hyperthyroidism and ophthalmopathy.

The sample in question was peripheral blood mononuclear cells (PBMCs), obtained at new diagnosis, from a patient treated with antithyroid drugs. The receptors derive from a man aged 30-40 years with Graves disease. Both conserved end residues are part of each CDR3. D genes are given only for firm matches. Clone size is stated in some rows and not others, as once, few, many or a class when expanded.

TRBV12-3/TRBV12-4,.,TRBJ2-7,TRBD2,CASSVALGLAGENEQYF,TGTGCCAGCAGCGTAGCCCTTGGACTAGCGGGAGAGAACGAGCAGTACTTC
TRBV24-1,many,TRBJ1-1,.,CATSGGSEAFF,TGTGCCACCAGTGGTGGAAGTGAAGCTTTCTTT
TRBV5-1,many,TRBJ2-5,TRBD1,CASSLGDRGTQYF,TGCGCCAGCAGCTTGGGGGACAGGGGGACCCAGTACTTC
TRBV6-1,few,TRBJ2-3,.,CASRTELGTDTQYF,TGTGCCAGCAGGACTGAACTAGGCACAGATACGCAGTATTTT
TRBV24-1,many,TRBJ2-1,.,CATSDVHYNEQFF,TGTGCCACCAGTGATGTACACTACAATGAGCAGTTCTTC
TRBV13,.,TRBJ2-3,TRBD2,CASSLELAPGSETQYF,TGTGCCAGCAGCTTAGAACTAGCGCCCGGTTCAGAGACGCAGTATTTT
TRBV19,.,TRBJ2-7,.,CASSIGGEQYF,TGTGCCAGTAGTATAGGGGGCGAGCAGTACTTC
TRBV29-1,.,TRBJ2-1,TRBD2,CSEQGGSGRAYNEQFF,TGCAGCGAACAAGGGGGAAGCGGGAGGGCCTACAATGAGCAGTTCTTC
TRBV6-1,few,TRBJ1-2,TRBD1,CASSGGTGADYGYTF,TGTGCCAGCAGTGGTGGGACAGGGGCGGACTATGGCTACACCTTC
TRBV7-9,.,TRBJ1-1,.,CASRPTGMGGNTEAFF,TGTGCCAGCAGGCCTACAGGCATGGGAGGGAACACTGAAGCTTTCTTT
TRBV30,.,TRBJ2-7,.,CAWSVDGSYEQYF,TGTGCCTGGAGTGTCGATGGCTCCTACGAGCAGTACTTC
TRBV6-1,many,TRBJ1-1,.,CASRGGEGAEAFF,TGTGCCAGCAGGGGGGGCGAGGGGGCTGAAGCTTTCTTT
TRBV5-1,many,TRBJ2-7,TRBD1,CASSSDRGQYEQYF,TGTGCCAGCAGCTCGGACAGGGGGCAATACGAGCAGTACTTC
TRBV5-6,.,TRBJ1-1,TRBD1,CASSLGGGRGAFF,TGTGCCAGCAGCTTGGGAGGGGGCAGGGGTGCTTTCTTT
TRBV9,.,TRBJ1-3,.,CASSVSSGNTIYF,TGTGCCAGCAGCGTTAGTTCTGGAAACACCATATATTTT
TRBV5-1,many,TRBJ2-5,TRBD2,CASSLAGVVETQYF,TGTGCCAGCAGCCTAGCGGGAGTCGTAGAGACCCAGTACTTC
TRBV9,many,TRBJ2-6,.,CASSAGRSGANVLTF,TGTGCCAGCAGCGCTGGAAGATCTGGGGCCAACGTCCTGACTTTC
TRBV7-9,many,TRBJ2-7,.,CASSFSRRGTSYEQYF,TGTGCCAGCAGTTTCAGCCGACGGGGAACCTCCTACGAGCAGTACTTC
TRBV12-5,many,TRBJ2-6,.,CASGPPGTTSGANVLTF,TGTGCTAGTGGTCCGCCCGGGACCACCTCTGGGGCCAACGTCCTGACTTTC
TRBV7-2,few,TRBJ2-5,TRBD2,CASSPAAGWAQETQYF,TGTGCCAGCAGCCCGGCAGCGGGGTGGGCCCAAGAGACCCAGTACTTC
TRBV5-1,many,TRBJ2-1,.,CASSLGATSGNEQFF,TGCGCCAGCAGCTTGGGGGCTACCTCAGGCAATGAGCAGTTCTTC
TRBV10-3,.,TRBJ2-3,.,CAISGPGTDTQYF,TGTGCCATCAGTGGACCCGGGACAGATACGCAGTATTTT
TRBV19,few,TRBJ2-7,TRBD1,CAGSMAQGVYEQYF,TGTGCCGGTAGTATGGCACAGGGGGTCTACGAGCAGTACTTC
TRBV4-1,once,TRBJ2-7,.,CASSQDRVDHYEQYF,TGCGCCAGCAGCCAAGATAGAGTCGATCACTACGAGCAGTACTTC
TRBV29-1,many,TRBJ1-4,TRBD1,CSVLGQRNEKLFF,TGCAGCGTCCTGGGACAGAGAAATGAAAAACTGTTTTTT
TRBV20-1,few,TRBJ2-7,TRBD2,CSARVSLGLAGGTEYEQYF,TGCAGTGCTAGGGTTTCTTTAGGACTAGCGGGAGGCACGGAGTACGAGCAGTACTTC
TRBV6-1,many,TRBJ2-5,.,CASSGPLGETQYF,TGTGCCAGCAGTGGCCCTCTTGGAGAGACCCAGTACTTC
TRBV7-9,many,TRBJ2-3,.,CASRILRGKDTQYF,TGTGCCAGCAGAATCCTCAGGGGCAAAGATACGCAGTATTTT
TRBV7-6,.,TRBJ2-7,.,CASSLAKGWEQYF,TGTGCCAGCAGCTTAGCGAAGGGGTGGGAGCAGTACTTC
TRBV7-9,few,TRBJ2-5,TRBD1,CASNSGQGGETQYF,TGTGCCAGCAACTCGGGACAGGGAGGGGAGACCCAGTACTTC
TRBV20-1,.,TRBJ2-2,TRBD2,CSARTSGSLTGELFF,TGCAGTGCTAGAACTAGCGGGAGCCTAACCGGGGAGCTGTTTTTT
TRBV7-8,many,TRBJ1-4,.,CASSSLATNEKLFF,TGTGCCAGCAGCAGCCTTGCAACTAATGAAAAACTGTTTTTT
TRBV7-2,.,TRBJ2-7,TRBD2,CASRGLAGGLGEQYF,TGTGCCAGCAGAGGGCTAGCGGGGGGGCTGGGGGAGCAGTACTTC
TRBV5-1,many,TRBJ2-3,.,CASSPGALATDTQYF,TGCGCCAGCAGCCCGGGCGCCCTTGCAACAGATACGCAGTATTTT
TRBV9,many,TRBJ2-1,.,CASSFGLNEQFF,TGTGCCAGCAGCTTCGGGTTGAATGAGCAGTTCTTC
TRBV5-1,.,TRBJ2-7,TRBD1,CTSSSTGYGYEQYF,TGCACCAGCAGCTCGACAGGGTATGGCTACGAGCAGTACTTC
TRBV7-7,many,TRBJ2-1,.,CASSLTPGDNEQFF,TGTGCCAGCTCCCTTACACCAGGGGACAATGAGCAGTTCTTC